These 9 T cell receptor beta chains came from one sample sequenced in a study of blood T cell repertoires in COVID-19 (dated by TCRdb to about 2020). The library was generated by the immunoSEQ multiplex PCR assay. TCRdb provides this immuneACCESS table in a form limited to in-frame rearrangements. Some clones are lacking; in checked studies, under half of them reflect an unresolved V gene, and why the rest are absent is not known. This sample holds approximately 180,000 clones; roughly 82% were observed only once. The ten largest clones represent around 5.2% of the sample. The sequencing input was PBMCs or T cells enriched from blood (not recorded which). These receptors were taken from a woman aged 55-70 years with acute COVID-19.

The chain couples TRBV3-1 (or the pseudogene TRBV3-2) to TRBJ1-2; D gene uncertain. The V gene lost 4 bases and the J gene lost 8 bases, with 14 bases spanning the gap. CDR3 length equals 13 residues. Germline V lookup: CDR1 LGHDT, CDR2 YNNKEL (reference sequence). The chain's CDR3 is CASSPTHGLGYTF. The CDR3 coding sequence is TGTGCCAGCAGCCCAACTCACGGACTCGGCTACACCTTC.

CDR3 region: CASSTDEGKLFF. CDR3 DNA sequence: TGTGCCAGCTCAACCGACGAGGGAAAACTGTTTTTT. The chain has TRBV18 and TRBJ1-4; no clear D gene. Germline V gene lookup returns CDR1 KGHSH and CDR2 LQKENI. V lost 5 bases and J lost 10, with 11 bases in between. This CDR3 is 12 amino acids long.

This chain connects TRBV25-1 to TRBJ1-2; 9 nucleotides line up with TRBD1. The CDR3 contains 16 residues. The J segment lost 5 bases and the V segment lost 9 bases, leaving 16 bases of the junction unmatched. CDR1 is MGHDK, CDR2 SYGVNS, per germline. The CDR3 nucleotides are TGTGCCAGTGAAGCCCCCCTAGGACAGGGGATGTATGGCTACACCTTC. It specifies CASEAPLGQGMYGYTF.

The V call is TRBV6-5, the J call TRBJ1-1; no clear D. CDR3 length: 15 amino acids. The germline V gene has CDR1 MNHEY and CDR2 SVGAGI. V was shortened by 2 bases and J by 0 bases, with 10 bases between the two germline ends. CDR3 nucleotides: TGTGCCAGCAGTTACGGAGGGAGTTTGAACACTGAAGCTTTCTTT. It yields the protein CASSYGGSLNTEAFF.

The chain links TRBV4-3 to TRBJ1-2; 9 bases align to TRBD1. Germline CDR1 LGHNA, CDR2 YSLEER. The CDR3 spans 15 residues. The ends lost 1 base at V and 2 bases at J; junction bases unmatched: 2. This CDR3 reads CASSQVDRGNYGYTF. The CDR3 DNA follows: TGCGCCAGCAGCCAAGTAGACAGGGGGAACTATGGCTACACCTTC.

The V gene is TRBV4-1, the J gene TRBJ1-5, with D maybe TRBD1 (5 bases). The CDR3 consists of 13 residues. From germline, CDR1 is MGHRA and CDR2 YSYEKL. Trimming took off 0 bases at V and 13 bases at J, with 13 bases between the two ends. CDR3 in amino acids: CASSQEGRDGQHF. CDR3 bases: TGCGCCAGCAGCCAAGAGGGGAGGGACGGTCAGCATTTT.

The V and J genes are TRBV7-2 and TRBJ1-3; TRBD1 is a possible D gene (6 bases). V shed 1 base and J shed 3 bases, with 7 bases lying between them. CDR3 length: 14 amino acids. Looked up from germline, CDR1 is SGHTA and CDR2 is FQGNSA. The CDR3 DNA sequence: TGTGCCAGCAGCTTAGGAGGGGGTGGAAACACCATATATTTT. Translated: CASSLGGGGNTIYF.

CDR3 region: CASSIGGTGGQETQYF. CDR3 coding DNA: TGTGCCAGTAGTATAGGTGGGACAGGGGGCCAAGAGACCCAGTACTTC. The chain joins TRBV19 to TRBJ2-5, with 11 bases fitting TRBD1. Germline assignment: CDR1 LNHDA and CDR2 SQIVND (reference sequence). The CDR3 spans 16 residues. The trim removed 1 base at V and 1 base at J, leaving 2 bases unmatched.

The chain couples TRBV2 to TRBJ2-3, with 8 bases identical to TRBD2. In germline, CDR1 is SNHLY, CDR2 FYNNEI. The CDR3 sequence is 16 residues long. The junction had 8 bases not matched to a gene; V was cut back by 5 bases and J by 1 base. The CDR3, as DNA: TGTGCCAGCAGTCTAGAGCGGGGGAGTCGCACAGATACGCAGTATTTT. This encodes CASSLERGSRTDTQYF.